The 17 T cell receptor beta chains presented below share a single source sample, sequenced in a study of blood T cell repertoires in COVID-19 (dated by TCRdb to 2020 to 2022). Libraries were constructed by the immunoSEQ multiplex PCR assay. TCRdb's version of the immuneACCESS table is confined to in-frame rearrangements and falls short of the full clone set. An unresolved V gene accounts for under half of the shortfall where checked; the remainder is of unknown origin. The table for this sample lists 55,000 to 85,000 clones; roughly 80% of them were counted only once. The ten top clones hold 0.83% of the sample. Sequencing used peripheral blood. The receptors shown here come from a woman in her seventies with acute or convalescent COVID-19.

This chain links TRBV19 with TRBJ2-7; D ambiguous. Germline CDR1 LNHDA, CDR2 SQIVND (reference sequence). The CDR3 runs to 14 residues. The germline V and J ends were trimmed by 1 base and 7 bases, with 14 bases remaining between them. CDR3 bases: TGTGCCAGTAGTATAGGCCCAGGTCTGTCAGAGCAGTACTTC. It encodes CASSIGPGLSEQYF. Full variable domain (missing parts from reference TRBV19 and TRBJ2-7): DGGITQSPKYLFRKEGQNVTLSCEQNLNHDAMYWYRQDPGQGLRLIYYSQIVNDFQKGDIAEGYSVSREKKESFPLTVTSAQKNPTAFYLCASSIGPGLSEQYFGPGTRLTVT.

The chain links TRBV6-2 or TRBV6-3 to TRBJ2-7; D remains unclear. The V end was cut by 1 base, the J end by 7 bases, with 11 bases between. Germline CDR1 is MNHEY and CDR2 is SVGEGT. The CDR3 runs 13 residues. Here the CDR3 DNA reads TGTGCCAGCAGTTACTTTCCGTCTCGGGAGCAGTACTTC. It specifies CASSYFPSREQYF.

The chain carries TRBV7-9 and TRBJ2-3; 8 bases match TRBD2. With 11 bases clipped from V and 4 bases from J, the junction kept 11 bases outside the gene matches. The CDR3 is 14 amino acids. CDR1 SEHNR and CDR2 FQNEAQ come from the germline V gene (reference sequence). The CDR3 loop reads CAPGGTGAADTQYF. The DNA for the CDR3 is TGTGCCCCGGGAGGGACTGGAGCAGCAGATACGCAGTATTTT.

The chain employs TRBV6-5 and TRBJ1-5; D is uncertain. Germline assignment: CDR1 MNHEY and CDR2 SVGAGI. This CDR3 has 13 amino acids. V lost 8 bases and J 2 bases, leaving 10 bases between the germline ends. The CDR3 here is CASATGGNQPQHF. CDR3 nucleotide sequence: TGTGCCAGCGCCACCGGGGGCAATCAGCCCCAGCATTTT.

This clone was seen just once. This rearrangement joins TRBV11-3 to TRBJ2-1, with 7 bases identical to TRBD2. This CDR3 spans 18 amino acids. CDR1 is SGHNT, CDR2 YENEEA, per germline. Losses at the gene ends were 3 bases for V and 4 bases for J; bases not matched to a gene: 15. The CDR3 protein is CASSFYSLAGASYNEQFF. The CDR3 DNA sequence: TGTGCCAGCAGCTTTTATTCCCTCGCGGGAGCGTCTTACAATGAGCAGTTCTTC. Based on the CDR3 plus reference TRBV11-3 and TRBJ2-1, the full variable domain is EAGVVQSPRYKIIEKKQPVAFWCNPISGHNTLYWYLQNLGQGPELLIRYENEEAVDDSQLPKDRFSAERLKGVDSTLKIQPAELGDSAVYLCASSFYSLAGASYNEQFFGPGTRLTVL.

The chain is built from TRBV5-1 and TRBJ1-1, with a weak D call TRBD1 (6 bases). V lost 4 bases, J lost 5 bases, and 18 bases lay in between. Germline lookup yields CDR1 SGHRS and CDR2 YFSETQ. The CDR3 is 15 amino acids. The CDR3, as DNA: TGCGCCAGCAGCCCCGAAGGCAGGGGACGAACTGAAGCTTTCTTT. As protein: CASSPEGRGRTEAFF.

The CDR3 DNA follows: TGTGCCAGCAGCCTCACAGATACGCAGTATTTT. Its protein product is CASSLTDTQYF. The chain joins TRBV7-6 to TRBJ2-3; no firm D call. Trimming stripped 5 bases from V and 2 bases from J, with 2 bases between. CDR3 length equals 11 residues. In germline, CDR1 is SGHVS, CDR2 FNYEAQ.

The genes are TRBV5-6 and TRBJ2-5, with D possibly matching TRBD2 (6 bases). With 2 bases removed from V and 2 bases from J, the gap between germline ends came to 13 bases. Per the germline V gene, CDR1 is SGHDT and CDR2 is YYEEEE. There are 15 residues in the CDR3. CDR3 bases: TGTGCCAGCAGCTTAGTGTGGGGGGTTCAAGAGACCCAGTACTTC. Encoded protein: CASSLVWGVQETQYF.

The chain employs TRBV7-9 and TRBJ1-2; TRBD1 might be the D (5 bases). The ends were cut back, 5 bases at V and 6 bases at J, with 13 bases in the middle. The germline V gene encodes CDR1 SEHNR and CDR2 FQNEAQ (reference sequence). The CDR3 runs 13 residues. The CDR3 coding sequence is TGTGCCAGCAGCGGGGTGGGGGAGGATGGCTACACCTTC. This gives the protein CASSGVGEDGYTF.

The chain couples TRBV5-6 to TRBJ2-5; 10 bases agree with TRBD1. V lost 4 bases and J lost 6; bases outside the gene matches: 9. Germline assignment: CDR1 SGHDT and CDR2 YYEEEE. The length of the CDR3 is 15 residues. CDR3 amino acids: CASSTYSGQGKTQYF. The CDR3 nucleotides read TGTGCCAGCAGCACCTACTCGGGACAGGGGAAGACCCAGTACTTC.

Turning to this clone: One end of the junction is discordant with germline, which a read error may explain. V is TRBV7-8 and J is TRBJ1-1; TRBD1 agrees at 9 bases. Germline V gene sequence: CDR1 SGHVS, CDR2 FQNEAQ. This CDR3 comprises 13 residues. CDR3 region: CASSPGQGRGRIF. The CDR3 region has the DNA TGTGCCAGCAGCCCAGGACAGGGGAGAGGCCGCATCTTT.

CDR3 sequence: CASSNPTGSSPLHF. As DNA, the CDR3 is TGTGCCAGTAGTAATCCGACAGGATCGTCACCCCTCCACTTT. This sequence joins TRBV19 and TRBJ1-6; D may be TRBD1 (6 bases). Germline CDR1 and CDR2: LNHDA and SQIVND (reference sequence). With 4 bases removed from V and 10 bases from J, the gap between germline ends came to 14 bases. The CDR3 length is 14 residues.

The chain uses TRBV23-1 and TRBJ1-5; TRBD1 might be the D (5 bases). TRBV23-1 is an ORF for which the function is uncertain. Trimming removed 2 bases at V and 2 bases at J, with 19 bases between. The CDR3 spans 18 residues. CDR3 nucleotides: TGCGCCAGCAGTCAAGGGGAGGGGAAGGATAAGGGCAATCAGCCCCAGCATTTT. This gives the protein CASSQGEGKDKGNQPQHF.

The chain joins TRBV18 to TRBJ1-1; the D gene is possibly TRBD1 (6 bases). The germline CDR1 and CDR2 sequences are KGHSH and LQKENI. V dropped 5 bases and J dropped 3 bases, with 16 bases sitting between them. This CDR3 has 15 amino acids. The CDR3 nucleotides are TGTGCCAGCTCAACCAGTCGAGGGGGTCACACTGAAGCTTTCTTT. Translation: CASSTSRGGHTEAFF.

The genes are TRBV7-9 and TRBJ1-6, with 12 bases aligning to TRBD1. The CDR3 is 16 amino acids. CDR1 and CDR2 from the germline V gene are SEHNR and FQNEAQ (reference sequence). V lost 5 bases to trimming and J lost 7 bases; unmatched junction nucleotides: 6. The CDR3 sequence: CASSPGQGAQNSPLHF. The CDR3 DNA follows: TGTGCCAGCAGCCCGGGACAGGGGGCGCAAAATTCACCCCTCCACTTT.

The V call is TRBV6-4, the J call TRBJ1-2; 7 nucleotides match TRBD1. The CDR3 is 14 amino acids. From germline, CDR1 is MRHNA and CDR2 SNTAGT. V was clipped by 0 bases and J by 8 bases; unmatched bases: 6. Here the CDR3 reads CASSDSTGTGGYTF. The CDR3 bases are TGTGCCAGCAGTGACTCGACAGGGACGGGGGGCTACACCTTC.

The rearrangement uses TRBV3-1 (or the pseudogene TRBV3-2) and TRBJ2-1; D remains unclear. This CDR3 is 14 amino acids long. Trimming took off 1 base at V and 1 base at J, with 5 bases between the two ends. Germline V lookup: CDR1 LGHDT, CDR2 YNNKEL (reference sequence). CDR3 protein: CASSQVLSYNEQFF. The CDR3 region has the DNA TGTGCCAGCAGCCAAGTTCTGTCCTACAATGAGCAGTTCTTC.